Listed below are T cell receptor beta chains from one sample, sequenced in a study of blood T cell repertoires in COVID-19. TCRdb's copy holds only in-frame clones and misses some; the assay was immunoSEQ multiplex PCR. The sample includes 350,000 to 450,000 clones, around 84% of them seen just once. Sequenced: peripheral blood. The receptors here all came from a human donor in a cohort sampled during active COVID-19. Each CDR3 is given without its conserved first and last residue.

CDR3,J,V
ASSVQGGGNEKLF,TRBJ1-4,TRBV25-1
ASSTPRSGRPNNEQF,TRBJ2-1,TRBV19
ASSVATGGVNTGELF,TRBJ2-2,TRBV9
ASSTSIPPYGYT,TRBJ1-2,TRBV19
ASSLSQGANYYGYT,TRBJ1-2,TRBV27
ASSLYQGGSYEQY,TRBJ2-7,TRBV28
ASSPYETGANVLT,TRBJ2-6,TRBV4-2
ASSDTWERGNEQF,TRBJ2-1,TRBV11-1
ASSFLNPDRVVQSYEQY,TRBJ2-7,TRBV28
ASSESSRDSFVYEQY,TRBJ2-7,TRBV7-9
ASSLARRPATTYNEQF,TRBJ2-1,TRBV5-4
ASSSQRGGRTPGVGELF,TRBJ2-2,TRBV5-4
ASSSTGRTNEKLF,TRBJ1-4,TRBV27
AWSKALLAGGPNEQY,TRBJ2-7,TRBV30
ASSQAGQYNEQF,TRBJ2-1,TRBV3-1/TRBV3-2
ASSLRTGINYGYT,TRBJ1-2,TRBV19
ASSEAESYGYT,TRBJ1-2,TRBV2
ASTVLAGRRHEQF,TRBJ2-1,TRBV5-4
ASSPEVWAGGYYNEQF,TRBJ2-1,TRBV11-2
ASSLRGRPNTEAF,TRBJ1-1,TRBV7-3
ASSRTGSSYEQY,TRBJ2-7,TRBV6-5
ASSQVLAGGGTKETQY,TRBJ2-5,TRBV4-1
ASSPYGAGSSTDTQY,TRBJ2-3,TRBV7-6
ASSAFYRSGQPQH,TRBJ1-5,TRBV19
ASSQAIGGPGDIQY,TRBJ2-4,TRBV4-2
ASSLAGEAGELF,TRBJ2-2,TRBV19
ATSKTTGPREQY,TRBJ2-7,TRBV15
ASSQRPTGRAKLF,TRBJ1-4,TRBV3-1/TRBV3-2
ASSSQGQAGETQY,TRBJ2-5,TRBV11-1
ASSLGGFRTGELF,TRBJ2-2,TRBV7-6
ASSLVSSRISYNEQF,TRBJ2-1,TRBV7-2
ASSQEGARELF,TRBJ2-2,TRBV3-1/TRBV3-2
ASSLSPGQGAQGYT,TRBJ1-2,TRBV28
AIRDRGKNIQY,TRBJ2-4,TRBV10-3
ASSSGQALGEAF,TRBJ1-1,TRBV5-1
ASSQVAVNYGYT,TRBJ1-2,TRBV4-1